The source of this TCR beta chain is a study of shared clonotypes between healthy human individuals. The study's findings and limits: Relative to memory subsets, naive subsets generally showed larger estimated richness.

Deep level was the assay's run setting. The sorted-subset replicate PCRs were given 150 to 250 ng DNA, which is 31,000 or so T cell genomes. Sequenced by immunoSEQ multiplex PCR; TCRdb stores in-frame clones only, minus some. The sample includes 1,400,000 or so clones, about 98.5% of them seen just once. This CDR3 is built from 15 residues. The ends lost 6 bases at V and 2 bases at J; junction bases unmatched: 6. CDR1 MNHNS and CDR2 SASEGT come from the germline V gene. With regard to this clone: Antigen: not known.

The specimen sequenced was naive CD4+ T cells sorted from blood. Regarding subset: CD45RA+ positively selected. The chain joins TRBV6-1 to TRBJ2-3; 9 bases line up with TRBD1. This clonotype was obtained from a man aged 25 to 45 in good health. This CDR3 is CASSWDRVITDTQYF. As DNA, the CDR3 is TGTGCCAGCAGCTGGGACAGGGTGATCACAGATACGCAGTATTTT.